The present T cell receptor (beta chain) was sequenced within a study of memory B cells and T cells in multiple sclerosis. Separate sequencing covered autoproliferating (CFSE-dim) and non-proliferating (CFSE-high) T cells from stimulus-free culture. Replicate wells were pooled after approximately seven days of stimulus-free culture of 5x10^7 CFSE-labeled PBMCs. The PBMCs received roughly 0.5 uM CFSE and serum-free culture with no added stimuli. This clone appeared once. Its antigen is unidentified. Profiling relied on immunoSEQ multiplex PCR, and the TCRdb table lists in-frame clones only, not all of them. Of about 42,000 clones detected, around 80% appear once; the ten largest clones hold approximately 1.2%. Regarding the study as a whole: Compartments had unequal clone-set sizes, affecting shared clonotype counts.

V lost 4 bases and J lost 4; bases outside the gene matches: 5. Germline V gives CDR1 SGHNT, CDR2 YYREEE (reference sequence). The CDR3 extends over 17 amino acids. The chain combines TRBV5-4 with TRBJ2-6; 13 bases line up with TRBD2. The clonotype was recovered from a human donor with multiple sclerosis. The sequencing sample was made of PBMCs from blood kept in culture. Here the CDR3 reads CASSQLAGGLGANVLTF. The DNA for the CDR3 is TGTGCCAGCAGCCAACTAGCGGGGGGGCTGGGGGCCAACGTCCTGACTTTC.